One and the same sample provided the 24 T cell receptor beta chains below, sequenced in a study of breast tumors, draining lymph nodes, adjacent tissues. MiXCR, applied by TCRdb to the multiplex PCR reads, yields one record per CDR3 protein. This table holds about 230,000 distinct CDR3 sequences, about 30% found once. The lymph nodes were axillary draining lymph nodes from breast cancer patients. Sequenced sample: axillary lymph node tissue. The receptors were sampled from a female donor with breast cancer. Some clones in this sample may be carry-over from other donors' samples.

This clonotype was found many times. This chain links TRBV18 with TRBJ2-5; perhaps D is TRBD1 or TRBD2 (6 bases each). The CDR3 is 14 amino acids. V lost 5 bases to trimming and J lost 4 bases, with 14 bases between them. Germline V CDR1 and CDR2: KGHSH, LQKENI. The CDR3 DNA follows: TGTGCCAGCTCAGCACAGGAGGGGGGAGAGACCCAGTACTTC. This translates into CASSAQEGGETQYF.

By share, this clonotype ranks as medium-sized. The chain joins TRBV15 to TRBJ1-2; D might be TRBD1 (6 bases). The CDR3 loop spans 14 amino acids. The germline V gene has CDR1 LNHNV and CDR2 YYDKDF (reference sequence). V was clipped by 0 bases and J by 8 bases, with 13 bases between them. CDR3 sequence: CATSRDLQGGGYTF. DNA of the CDR3: TGTGCCACCAGCAGAGATCTACAGGGTGGGGGCTACACCTTC. The variable domain in full, completed from reference TRBV15 and TRBJ1-2, reads DAMVIQNPRYQVTQFGKPVTLSCSQTLNHNVMYWYQQKSSQAPKLLFHYYDKDFNNEADTPDNFQSRRPNTSFCFLDIRSPGLGDTAMYLCATSRDLQGGGYTFGSGTRLTVV.

This clonotype was seen at least ten times. The V call is TRBV5-8, the J call TRBJ1-2; D may be TRBD1 (6 bases). The CDR3 loop spans 14 amino acids. The germline CDR1 and CDR2 sequences are SGHTS and YDEGEE. The germline V and J ends were trimmed by 4 bases and 4 bases, with 14 bases remaining between them. CDR3 loop: CASSPSDRRYGYTF. The CDR3 DNA follows: TGTGCCAGCAGCCCATCGGACAGACGCTATGGCTACACCTTC.

This chain links TRBV7-6 with TRBJ1-4; D remains unclear. The CDR3 loop spans 14 amino acids. CDR1 SGHVS and CDR2 FNYEAQ come from the germline V gene. V lost 4 bases and J lost 0, with 6 bases in between. DNA for the CDR3: TGTGCCAGCAGCTCTTATGCAACTAATGAAAAACTGTTTTTT. Amino acids: CASSSYATNEKLFF.

In its sample, this clonotype was seen many times. The junction departs from germline at one end; a sequencing error may be responsible. The chain employs TRBV6-6 and TRBJ1-6; D is unresolved. Germline lookup yields CDR1 MNHNY and CDR2 SVGAGI (reference sequence). This CDR3 is built from 17 residues. The CDR3 nucleotides read TGTGCCAGCAGTCACTCGATAGGGATCACTGGCAATTCACCCCTCCACTTT. This translates into CASSHSIGITGNSPLHF.

The gene calls are TRBV5-1 and TRBJ1-1, with TRBD1 as a possible D gene (6 bases). V was shortened by 4 bases and J by 1 base, with 20 bases between the two germline ends. The CDR3 has 17 amino acids. From germline, CDR1 is SGHRS and CDR2 YFSETQ. CDR3: CASSPRVGGRGNTEAFF. CDR3 in DNA: TGCGCCAGCAGCCCCAGGGTTGGGGGGCGTGGGAACACTGAAGCTTTCTTT.

This clonotype came up many times. The chain employs TRBV5-6 and TRBJ1-2, with D uncertain. This CDR3 spans 13 amino acids. CDR1 is SGHDT and CDR2 is YYEEEE in the germline V gene. V dropped 0 bases and J dropped 4 bases, with 7 bases sitting between them. CDR3 DNA sequence: TGTGCCAGCAGCTTGGGCCAGACCTATGGCTACACCTTC. It is translated as CASSLGQTYGYTF.

This clonotype was picked up many times. With a much larger clone just one base away, this may be a read error. The V gene is TRBV20-1, the J gene TRBJ2-5; 7 bases match TRBD2. The trim removed 6 bases at V and 1 base at J, leaving 14 bases unmatched. The CDR3 is 16 amino acids. Germline CDR1 is DFQATT and CDR2 is SNEGSKA (reference sequence). CDR3 loop: CSATSGGLRTQETQYF. DNA for the CDR3: TGCAGTGCCACCTCCGGGGGGTTGAGGACCCAAGAGACCCAGTACTTC.

In this sample, this clonotype turned up many times. This rearrangement joins TRBV20-1 to TRBJ2-5; D not resolved. The germline V gene has CDR1 DFQATT and CDR2 SNEGSKA (reference sequence). V lost 3 bases and J 1 base, leaving 3 bases between the germline ends. The CDR3 spans 11 residues. In DNA, the CDR3 is TGCAGTGCTAGGGCCCAAGAGACCCAGTACTTC. It translates to CSARAQETQYF.

With respect to this clonotype: This may be a read error, as it is one base from a much larger clone. This chain joins TRBV6-2 or TRBV6-3 and TRBJ2-7; D is undetermined. Germline V gives CDR1 MNHEY, CDR2 SVGEGT. This CDR3 contains 13 residues. The CDR3 is CASSDGPAYVQYF. CDR3 in DNA: TGTGCCAGCAGTGACGGACCCGCCTACGTGCAGTACTTC.

This clonotype was counted many times. The chain joins TRBV7-9 to TRBJ2-5; D call uncertain. CDR1 is SEHNR and CDR2 is FQNEAQ in the germline V gene (reference sequence). The CDR3 is made up of 15 amino acids. Trimming stripped 1 base from V and 4 bases from J, with 13 bases between. The CDR3 DNA is TGTGCCAGCAGCTTAGGCGCCGAAGGAAGAGAGACCCAGTACTTC. It translates to CASSLGAEGRETQYF.

This clonotype was found many times. The rearrangement joins TRBV27 to TRBJ2-2, with TRBD2 matching over 8 bases. Per the germline V gene, CDR1 is MNHEY and CDR2 is SMNVEV (reference sequence). This CDR3 has 15 amino acids. J was trimmed by 5 bases and V by 6 bases; bases with no gene match: 8. The CDR3 sequence: CASRQSGRRTGELFF. CDR3 nucleotides: TGTGCCAGCAGACAGAGCGGGAGACGGACCGGGGAGCTGTTTTTT.

This clonotype was counted many times. The chain joins TRBV20-1 to TRBJ1-2; TRBD1 matches at 8 bases. Germline V gene lookup returns CDR1 DFQATT and CDR2 SNEGSKA (reference sequence). The J segment lost 2 bases and the V segment lost 2 bases, leaving 4 bases of the junction unmatched. This CDR3 is 14 amino acids long. The DNA for the CDR3 is TGCAGTGCTAGACTCCGGACAGGGAACTATGGCTACACCTTC. Its translation is CSARLRTGNYGYTF.

Notes on this clonotype: A much larger clone differs by one base, so this may be a read error. The J gene is TRBJ1-6, the V gene TRBV6-5, with D possibly matching TRBD1 (5 bases). Trimming removed 7 bases at V and 10 bases at J, with 17 bases between. CDR1 and CDR2 from the germline V gene are MNHEY and SVGAGI. The length of the CDR3 is 14 residues. CDR3 region: CASKQGGYVSPLHF. CDR3 nucleotide sequence: TGTGCCAGCAAGCAGGGAGGATATGTCTCACCCCTCCACTTT.

This clonotype was counted many times. V and J are TRBV20-1 and TRBJ1-5; D not certain. This CDR3 has 14 residues. V was pared by 0 bases and J by 7 bases, with 13 bases between. The germline V gene encodes CDR1 DFQATT and CDR2 SNEGSKA (reference sequence). The CDR3 region is CSARDIGRGQPQHF. The CDR3 coding sequence is TGCAGTGCTAGAGATATAGGGAGAGGGCAGCCCCAGCATTTT.

This clonotype was seen at least ten times. This chain links TRBV12-3 or TRBV12-4 with TRBJ1-3; 8 bases line up with TRBD1. After removal of 8 bases from V and 0 bases from J, the junction contained 12 bases not matched to a gene. The CDR3 has 17 residues. The CDR3 reads CASEARTGSFSGNTIYF. CDR3 sequence (DNA): TGTGCCAGCGAGGCACGGACAGGGAGTTTCTCTGGAAACACCATATATTTT.

This chain joins TRBV9 and TRBJ2-3, with 8 bases that match TRBD2. The germline V gene has CDR1 SGDLS and CDR2 YYNGEE. The length of the CDR3 is 18 residues. J was trimmed by 3 bases and V by 0 bases; bases with no gene match: 12. The CDR3 spells CASSVGAGGEGRTDTQYF. CDR3 bases: TGTGCCAGCAGCGTAGGAGCCGGGGGGGAGGGCCGGACAGATACGCAGTATTTT.

This clonotype was seen at least ten times. This chain joins TRBV2 and TRBJ1-2; the D is unclear. The CDR3 sequence is 13 residues long. From germline, CDR1 is SNHLY and CDR2 FYNNEI. Trimming took 5 bases from V and 4 from J, leaving 11 bases between them. The CDR3 reads CASSQDPVYGYTF. The DNA of the CDR3 is TGTGCCAGCAGTCAAGACCCGGTCTATGGCTACACCTTC.

This clonotype was recorded many times. The V call is TRBV6-4, the J call TRBJ2-3; 7 nucleotides line up with TRBD1. CDR1 MRHNA and CDR2 SNTAGT come from the germline V gene. The CDR3 is 14 residues long. V was pared by 4 bases and J by 4 bases, with 5 bases of the junction left unmatched. The CDR3 loop reads CASSGRQGADTQYF. For the CDR3, the DNA is TGTGCCAGCAGTGGTAGACAGGGAGCAGATACGCAGTATTTT.

The chain couples TRBV19 to TRBJ1-4; 9 positions match TRBD1. The V gene's germline CDR1 is LNHDA and CDR2 SQIVND (reference sequence). The CDR3 covers 14 residues. The trim removed 5 bases at V and 8 bases at J, leaving 6 bases unmatched. DNA of the CDR3: TGTGCCAGTAGTTCCTCCGGGACAGGGGAAAAACTGTTTTTT. It codes for CASSSSGTGEKLFF.

In this sample, this clonotype turned up a few times. CDR3 nucleotide sequence: TGTGCCAGCAGATACTACCACGGGAGAAACAATCCCAATGAGCAGTTCTTC. Its protein is CASRYYHGRNNPNEQFF. The V call is TRBV27, the J call TRBJ2-1; D possibly corresponds to TRBD2 (6 bases). The CDR3 runs 17 residues. The V end lost 6 bases, the J end lost 6 bases, and 24 bases lay between the germline ends. CDR1 MNHEY and CDR2 SMNVEV come from the germline V gene (reference sequence).

The sample holds one count of this clonotype. A read error may be the cause here, since a much bigger clone is one base away. The chain has TRBV20-1 and TRBJ2-1; 13 bases are a match to TRBD2. V shed 0 bases and J 2 bases; nucleotides not matched to a gene: 13. CDR1 is DFQATT and CDR2 is SNEGSKA in the germline V gene (reference sequence). This CDR3 region has 20 residues. CDR3 nucleotide sequence: TGCAGTGCTAGAGATTCGGGGACTAGCGGGAAGCGGCTCCCCTACAATGAGCAGTTCTTC. This encodes CSARDSGTSGKRLPYNEQFF.

The J gene is TRBJ2-5, the V gene TRBV12-3 or TRBV12-4; maybe TRBD2 (7 bases). The V gene lost 0 bases and the J gene lost 4 bases, with 18 bases spanning the gap. The CDR3 is made up of 17 amino acids. CDR3 nucleotides: TGTGCCAGCAGTTTAGCGCTAGGGGGAGGGGGGGCAGAGACCCAGTACTTC. It yields the protein CASSLALGGGGAETQYF.

This clonotype was seen repeatedly, ten times or more. J is TRBJ2-1 and V is TRBV6-6; no firm D call. The CDR3 is 14 residues long. CDR1 is MNHNY, CDR2 SVGAGI, per germline (reference sequence). V was cut by 5 bases and J by 7 bases, with 15 bases left in between. The CDR3 nucleotides are TGTGCCAGCAGTCACCCGCCGGGCACAAATGAGCAGTTCTTC. Its protein is CASSHPPGTNEQFF.